The 15 T cell receptor beta chains presented below share a single source sample, sequenced in a study of early T cells in non-severe SARS-CoV-2 infection. TCRdb independently ran MiXCR on the 5' RACE reads; one entry per CDR3 protein. Among more than 90,000 distinct CDR3 sequences, roughly an eighth were seen once, and the ten largest hold over 2%. Sequencing was performed on whole blood. These receptor sequences come from an adult who was a healthcare worker with PCR-confirmed SARS-CoV-2 infection or an uninfected control (not recorded which).

This clonotype was detected a few times. The CDR3 DNA is TGTGCCGAGGGGGACACGAACACCGGGGAGCTGTTTTTT. It translates to CAEGDTNTGELFF. V and J are TRBV11-1 and TRBJ2-2; tentatively, D is TRBD1 (6 bases). Trimming pared 11 bases from V and 0 bases from J, leaving 10 bases between. This CDR3 contains 13 residues. CDR1 SGHAT and CDR2 FQDESV come from the germline V gene (reference sequence).

The gene calls are TRBV20-1 and TRBJ2-1; D not resolved. There are 10 residues in the CDR3. V lost 3 bases, J lost 8 bases, and 5 bases lay in between. Germline CDR1 DFQATT, CDR2 SNEGSKA (reference sequence). DNA for the CDR3: TGCAGTGCTAGCTTACATGAGCAGTTCTTC. Its translation: CSASLHEQFF.

This clonotype appeared many times. The V and J genes are TRBV6-4 and TRBJ2-3; 7 positions agree with TRBD2. CDR3 length equals 16 residues. The V gene's germline CDR1 is MRHNA and CDR2 SNTAGT. The J segment lost 5 bases and the V segment lost 5 bases, leaving 13 bases of the junction unmatched. The DNA of the CDR3 is TGTGCCAGCAGTCCTGTCGGGCTAGCGGCGCTAGATACGCAGTATTTT. This sequence encodes CASSPVGLAALDTQYF.

This clonotype has ten or more counts. The chain uses TRBV5-1 and TRBJ2-3, with 9 bases lining up with TRBD1. Per the germline V gene, CDR1 is SGHRS and CDR2 is YFSETQ. The V and J ends lost 2 bases and 5 bases, in that order; junction bases with no gene match: 12. This CDR3 region has 17 residues. The CDR3 DNA is TGCGCCAGCAGCTTCGCCGACTGGACAGGGGCGGGAGATACGCAGTATTTT. Protein: CASSFADWTGAGDTQYF.

The gene calls are TRBV4-1 and TRBJ1-4; a possible D gene is TRBD1 (5 bases). The ends were cut back, 2 bases at V and 2 bases at J, with 12 bases in the middle. CDR1 is MGHRA and CDR2 is YSYEKL in the germline V gene. The CDR3 sequence is 16 residues long. The CDR3 coding sequence is TGCGCCAGCAGCCAATATCCGGGACCGACTAATGAAAAACTGTTTTTT. Its translation is CASSQYPGPTNEKLFF.

This clonotype was picked up a small number of times. The chain combines TRBV12-3 or TRBV12-4 with TRBJ2-5; either TRBD1 or TRBD2 may supply D (5 bases each). Trimming cost V 6 bases and J 2 bases, with 13 bases left between them. CDR3 size: 14 residues. The CDR3: CASSSGTVQETQYF. The DNA for the CDR3 is TGTGCCAGCAGCTCCGGGACGGTACAAGAGACCCAGTACTTC.

This clonotype occurred many times. The V and J genes are TRBV18 and TRBJ2-3; 9 bases match TRBD2. The J segment lost 4 bases and the V segment lost 3 bases, leaving 2 bases of the junction unmatched. CDR1 is KGHSH, CDR2 LQKENI, per germline. This CDR3 region has 14 residues. DNA for the CDR3: TGTGCCAGCTCACCGGGGACTAGCTCAGATACGCAGTATTTT. Amino acid sequence: CASSPGTSSDTQYF.

This clonotype was recorded many times. The genes are TRBV6-6 and TRBJ2-4; 9 bases agree with TRBD1. Per the germline V gene, CDR1 is MNHNY and CDR2 is SVGAGI (reference sequence). This CDR3 region has 16 residues. V gave up 5 bases and J gave up 0 bases; unmatched junction bases: 5. CDR3 in DNA: TGTGCCAGCAGTCCCGGACAGGGGATAGCCAAAAACATTCAGTACTTC. This gives the protein CASSPGQGIAKNIQYF.

This clonotype was recorded many times. This rearrangement joins TRBV15 to TRBJ2-3, with 8 bases aligning to TRBD1. The germline CDR1 and CDR2 sequences are LNHNV and YYDKDF (reference sequence). J was trimmed by 3 bases and V by 1 base; bases with no gene match: 9. The CDR3 is 17 amino acids. The CDR3 sequence: CATSRVAGQGVTDTQYF. The CDR3 DNA follows: TGTGCCACCAGCAGAGTGGCCGGACAGGGTGTGACAGATACGCAGTATTTT.

V usage is TRBV28 and J usage is TRBJ1-1, with D possibly TRBD1 on 5 matching bases. In germline, CDR1 is MDHEN, CDR2 SYDVKM. Between the trimmed V and J ends, which lost 6 bases and 3 bases, there was a span of 17 bases. The CDR3 totals 15 residues. CDR3 coding DNA: TGTGCCAGCAGCCCCTCCGGGCAGGGAGACACTGAAGCTTTCTTT. Protein: CASSPSGQGDTEAFF.

A few counts support this clonotype. The CDR3 reads CASSYTRTGGADLRGYTF. The CDR3 DNA follows: TGTGCCAGCAGTTACACCCGGACAGGGGGCGCGGACTTGCGTGGCTACACCTTC. This rearrangement joins TRBV6-2 or TRBV6-3 to TRBJ1-2, with 11 positions matching TRBD1. The V and J ends lost 2 bases and 7 bases, in that order; junction bases with no gene match: 15. Germline V gene sequence: CDR1 MNHEY, CDR2 SVGEGT. The CDR3 is 18 amino acids.

The V call is TRBV18, the J call TRBJ1-1; tentatively, D is TRBD1 (6 bases). V dropped 2 bases and J dropped 9 bases, with 7 bases sitting between them. CDR1 is KGHSH and CDR2 is LQKENI in the germline V gene. The CDR3 has 11 amino acids. The CDR3 DNA sequence: TGTGCCAGCTCACCAGGGGGGCAAGCTTTCTTT. Protein product: CASSPGGQAFF.

This clonotype was seen a few times. The V and J genes are TRBV11-2 and TRBJ2-1; 7 positions match TRBD2. This CDR3 has 18 residues. V lost 3 bases and J lost 0; bases outside the gene matches: 11. Germline CDR1 SGHAT, CDR2 FQNNGV. The CDR3 nucleotides read TGTGCCAGCAGCTTGAGTATCAGGCGGGGGATCTCCTACAATGAGCAGTTCTTC. Amino acids: CASSLSIRRGISYNEQFF.

This clonotype was seen many times. This chain uses TRBV6-8 with TRBJ1-5, with D hard to call. Per the germline V gene, CDR1 is MNHGY and CDR2 is SAAAGT. The CDR3 loop spans 15 amino acids. Trimming left V 5 bases short and J 2 bases short, with 13 bases between. As DNA, the CDR3 is TGTGCCAGCAGTGTAGTCGGGCTCCGCAATCAGCCCCAGCATTTT. It yields the protein CASSVVGLRNQPQHF.

This clonotype was observed many times. This chain joins TRBV20-1 and TRBJ1-1, with 8 positions matching TRBD1. J was trimmed by 7 bases and V by 3 bases; bases with no gene match: 10. Germline CDR1 reads DFQATT; CDR2 reads SNEGSKA (reference sequence). The CDR3 is 14 residues long. This CDR3 is CSARKPGGWDEAFF. The CDR3 DNA follows: TGCAGTGCTAGGAAGCCAGGGGGCTGGGATGAAGCTTTCTTT.